This TCR beta chain was retrieved from a study of CD8+ T cells in alopecia areata. The V gene's germline CDR1 is MNHEY and CDR2 SMNVEV (reference sequence). V trimming: 5 bases; J trimming: 6 bases; junction bases outside the gene matches: 13. The length of the CDR3 is 17 residues. Extraction and reverse transcription of RNA yielded cDNA as the sequencing template. Clones were read by immunoSEQ multiplex PCR, and TCRdb kept only the in-frame ones, dropping some. The repertoire includes 110,000 to 150,000 clones, about 56% of them detected once, and roughly 15% sits in the top ten. Sample treatment: oral pan-JAK inhibitor, 5-10 mg twice daily.

The clonotype comes from a human donor with alopecia areata. Material: CD8+ T cells sorted from blood, obtained at week 4, from a patient treated with tofacitinib. The rearrangement joins TRBV27 to TRBJ1-4, with 9 positions matching TRBD1. The chain's CDR3 is CASSPIGTGNWDEKLFF. CDR3 in DNA: TGTGCCAGCAGTCCCATCGGGACAGGGAATTGGGATGAAAAACTGTTTTTT.